The text below deals with one T cell receptor beta chain. Its antigen is unknown. This record belongs to a study of T cell responses to AZD1222 COVID-19 vaccine. Clones were read by immunoSEQ multiplex PCR, and TCRdb kept only the in-frame ones, dropping some. The table includes about 85,000 clones, approximately 88% detected once. Study-wide findings and caveats: Among vaccine-associated CD4 TCRs, coverage spanned spike, with dominance at 160-218 and 743-854. White British ancestry dominated among donors, who included more females, and clonal diversity was possibly underestimated.

CDR1 is KGHDR and CDR2 is SFDVKD in the germline V gene. This CDR3 region has 13 residues. V was clipped by 3 bases and J by 0 bases, with 5 bases between them. The rearrangement uses TRBV24-1 and TRBJ2-7; D possibly corresponds to TRBD2 (5 bases). The sample consisted of peripheral blood, taken on day 0 of AZD1222 vaccination. The clonotype originates from an adult in good health. In nucleotides, the CDR3 is TGTGCCACCAGTGATGGGAGCTCCTACGAGCAGTACTTC. It specifies CATSDGSSYEQYF.